This T cell receptor beta chain appears in the sequencing data of a study of response to subunit inactivated influenza vaccine. The V and J ends lost 6 bases and 0 bases respectively, with 13 bases between them. Germline loops: CDR1 SGDLS, CDR2 YYNGEE. This CDR3 spans 14 amino acids. TCRdb re-called the RT-PCR reads through MiXCR, storing one row per CDR3 protein. Of about 800,000 distinct CDR3 sequences listed, around 20% are singletons. The material was PBMCs from blood, obtained roughly 5 days after vaccination. The origin of this receptor is a man in his forties or fifties who received an inactivated influenza vaccine. The V gene is TRBV9, the J gene TRBJ2-7; D is possibly TRBD1 (6 bases). The CDR3 nucleotides read TGTGCCAGCACTCCGGGGACAAACTCCTACGAGCAGTACTTC. Translation: CASTPGTNSYEQYF.